This T cell receptor (beta chain) was captured in a study of response to subunit inactivated influenza vaccine. The CDR3 is 14 amino acids. The ends lost 3 bases at V and 1 base at J; junction bases unmatched: 1. Germline loops: CDR1 SGHTA, CDR2 FQGNSA. This clonotype has at least ten counts. No antigen is known for it. Study outcomes and limitations: After each seasonal influenza vaccination, few new T cells are recruited, the authors suggested.

TCRdb used MiXCR to reprocess the RT-PCR reads, holding one entry per CDR3 protein. The sample has 550,000 to 650,000 distinct CDR3 sequences, roughly 10% seen once; the top ten hold more than 8.5%. The sequence came from a man aged 45 to 65 who received an inactivated influenza vaccine. This chain joins TRBV7-2 and TRBJ2-7, with 9 bases fitting TRBD1. The sample consisted of PBMCs from blood, taken on the day of vaccination. The DNA of the CDR3 is TGTGCCAGCAGCTTGGACAGGGGTTCCTACGAGCAGTACTTC. It specifies CASSLDRGSYEQYF.